These T cell receptor beta chains were read from a single sample in a study of post-analysis software for immune sequencing data. TCRdb ran MiXCR on the PCR reads and lists one entry per CDR3 protein. This sample has about 430,000 distinct CDR3 sequences; 30% to 45% occur once, and the top ten carry approximately 7.6%. Sample: blood. These receptors originate from a girl aged 2-15 years with multiple sclerosis. Both conserved end residues are part of each CDR3.

v_call: TRBV7-2
cdr3_aa: CASSSNPDLNSPLHF

v_call: TRBV6-1
cdr3_aa: CASGGMSDTGELFF

v_call: TRBV7-2
cdr3_aa: CASSLDFASNEQFF

v_call: TRBV29-1
cdr3_aa: CSVEGTSAHSYEQYF

v_call: TRBV5-1
cdr3_aa: CASSLVAGDYTDTQYF

v_call: TRBV12-3/TRBV12-4
cdr3_aa: CASSWTGRYEQYF

v_call: TRBV29-1
cdr3_aa: CSWKGQGINEQYF

v_call: TRBV20-1
cdr3_aa: CSATPGQGASVYGYTF

v_call: TRBV18
cdr3_aa: CASSPSGTPDYEQYF

v_call: TRBV13
cdr3_aa: CASSTGTGVASYEQYF

v_call: TRBV4-1
cdr3_aa: CASSLQTGLSYEQYF

v_call: TRBV6-6
cdr3_aa: CASSYSIGQGSYEQYF

v_call: TRBV20-1
cdr3_aa: CSARVRNRDYEQYF

v_call: TRBV9
cdr3_aa: CASSVSPGDSPLHF

v_call: TRBV28
cdr3_aa: CASRSRLAGGPLSETQYF

v_call: TRBV12-3/TRBV12-4
cdr3_aa: CASRDGTQFPYYGYTF

v_call: TRBV7-2
cdr3_aa: CASSARVVQYF

v_call: TRBV4-3
cdr3_aa: CASSQDDSWGTEAFF

v_call: TRBV29-1
cdr3_aa: CSAASGSNSPLHF

v_call: TRBV12-5
cdr3_aa: CASGLSPNDRRNTEAFF

v_call: TRBV5-5
cdr3_aa: CASSPGGGMAGGYTF

v_call: TRBV6-1
cdr3_aa: CASSGRTGTGAAFYSTDTQYF

v_call: TRBV14
cdr3_aa: CASSQESPWEGSHEQYF

v_call: TRBV4-2
cdr3_aa: CASSWVRLTYGYTF

v_call: TRBV7-2
cdr3_aa: CASSLVSGDTSISYEQYF

v_call: TRBV12-3/TRBV12-4
cdr3_aa: CASTIGHTSYNEQFF

v_call: TRBV6-4
cdr3_aa: CTSSWASGGTYEQYF

v_call: TRBV4-2
cdr3_aa: CANSQDGALPREQYF

v_call: TRBV7-2
cdr3_aa: CASSLLRDIYNEQFF

v_call: TRBV4-1
cdr3_aa: CASSQARTVNYEQYF

v_call: TRBV2
cdr3_aa: CAGSVPVSTNEKLFF

v_call: TRBV7-2
cdr3_aa: CASSLLPDRVQWEQFF

v_call: TRBV6-2/TRBV6-3
cdr3_aa: CASTGTSGSKQYF

v_call: TRBV6-2/TRBV6-3
cdr3_aa: CASSDRAHEQYF

v_call: TRBV6-5
cdr3_aa: CASRPRRDRVYEQYF

v_call: TRBV7-2
cdr3_aa: CASSLALGPGMNTEAFF

v_call: TRBV4-2
cdr3_aa: CASSQELFKGTQGKLFF

v_call: TRBV20-1
cdr3_aa: CSVPGRQYTGELFF

v_call: TRBV28
cdr3_aa: CASSPQIAGRINEQFF

v_call: TRBV9
cdr3_aa: CASSVLQVSDEQFF

v_call: TRBV7-7
cdr3_aa: CASSQASGNYNEQFF

v_call: TRBV7-9
cdr3_aa: CASSPASAPSKGRMGYTF

v_call: TRBV28
cdr3_aa: CASSILAGGRSEQFF

v_call: TRBV9
cdr3_aa: CASSWRGANTGELFF

v_call: TRBV2
cdr3_aa: CASSKGTQPQHF